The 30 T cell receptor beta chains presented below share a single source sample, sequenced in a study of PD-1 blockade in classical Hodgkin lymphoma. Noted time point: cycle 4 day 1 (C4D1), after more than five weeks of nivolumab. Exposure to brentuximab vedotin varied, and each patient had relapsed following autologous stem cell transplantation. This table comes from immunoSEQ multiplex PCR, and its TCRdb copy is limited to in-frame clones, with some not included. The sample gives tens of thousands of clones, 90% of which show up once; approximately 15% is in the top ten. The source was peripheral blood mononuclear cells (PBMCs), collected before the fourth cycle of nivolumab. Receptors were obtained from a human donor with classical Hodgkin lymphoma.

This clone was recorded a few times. The CDR3 here is CASSQPGLNYEQYF. CDR3 sequence (DNA): TGCGCCAGCAGCCAGCCGGGACTAAACTACGAGCAGTACTTC. The chain carries TRBV4-1 and TRBJ2-7; 7 bases align to TRBD2. CDR1 and CDR2 (germline): MGHRA, YSYEKL. The CDR3 runs to 14 residues. V lost 3 bases and J lost 3; bases outside the gene matches: 5.

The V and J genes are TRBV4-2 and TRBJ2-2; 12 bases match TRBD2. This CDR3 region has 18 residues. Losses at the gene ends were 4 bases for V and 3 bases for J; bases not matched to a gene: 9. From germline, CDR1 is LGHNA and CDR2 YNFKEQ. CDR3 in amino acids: CASSPRTSGITDTGELFF. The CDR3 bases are TGTGCCAGCAGCCCCCGGACTAGCGGGATTACCGACACCGGGGAGCTGTTTTTT.

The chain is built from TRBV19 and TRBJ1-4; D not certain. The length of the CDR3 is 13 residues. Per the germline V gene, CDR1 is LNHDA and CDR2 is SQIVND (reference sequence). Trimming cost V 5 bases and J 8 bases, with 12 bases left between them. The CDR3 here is CASSQTRGEKLFF. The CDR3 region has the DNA TGTGCCAGTAGTCAAACCCGAGGGGAAAAACTGTTTTTT. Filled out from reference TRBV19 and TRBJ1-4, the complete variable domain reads DGGITQSPKYLFRKEGQNVTLSCEQNLNHDAMYWYRQDPGQGLRLIYYSQIVNDFQKGDIAEGYSVSREKKESFPLTVTSAQKNPTAFYLCASSQTRGEKLFFGSGTQLSVL.

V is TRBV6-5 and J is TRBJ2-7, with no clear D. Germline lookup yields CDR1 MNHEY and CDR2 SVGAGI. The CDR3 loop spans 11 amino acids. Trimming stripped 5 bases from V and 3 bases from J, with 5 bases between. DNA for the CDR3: TGTGCCAGCAGTGCTTACTACGAGCAGTACTTC. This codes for CASSAYYEQYF.

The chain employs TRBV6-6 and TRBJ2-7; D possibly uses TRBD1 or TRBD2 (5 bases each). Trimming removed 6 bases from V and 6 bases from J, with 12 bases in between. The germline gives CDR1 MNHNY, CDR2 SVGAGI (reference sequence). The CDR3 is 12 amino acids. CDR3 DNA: TGTGCCAGCAGCCAAGAGGGGCGCGAGCAGTACTTC. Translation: CASSQEGREQYF.

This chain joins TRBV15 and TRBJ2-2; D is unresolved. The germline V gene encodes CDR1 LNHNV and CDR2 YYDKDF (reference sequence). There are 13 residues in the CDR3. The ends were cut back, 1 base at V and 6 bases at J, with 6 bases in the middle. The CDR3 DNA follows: TGTGCCACCAGCAGAGGAGCCCCCGGGGAGCTGTTTTTT. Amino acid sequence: CATSRGAPGELFF.

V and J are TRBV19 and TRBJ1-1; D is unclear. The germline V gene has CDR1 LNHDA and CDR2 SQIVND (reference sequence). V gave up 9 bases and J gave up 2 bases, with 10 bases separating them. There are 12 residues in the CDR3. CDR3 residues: CASKGFNTEAFF. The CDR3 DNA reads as TGTGCCAGCAAAGGTTTTAACACTGAAGCTTTCTTT.

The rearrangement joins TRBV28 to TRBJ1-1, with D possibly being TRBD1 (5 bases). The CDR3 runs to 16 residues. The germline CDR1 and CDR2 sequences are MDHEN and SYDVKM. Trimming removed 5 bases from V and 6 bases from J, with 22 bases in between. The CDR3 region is CASSTPGGPPGPEAFF. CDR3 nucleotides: TGTGCCAGCAGTACTCCGGGCGGGCCGCCGGGGCCTGAAGCTTTCTTT.

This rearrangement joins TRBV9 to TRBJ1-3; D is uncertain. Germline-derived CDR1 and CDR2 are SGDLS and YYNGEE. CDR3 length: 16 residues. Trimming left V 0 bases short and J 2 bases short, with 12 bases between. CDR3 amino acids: CASSVGGGVPGNTIYF. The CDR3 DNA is TGTGCCAGCAGCGTAGGCGGTGGGGTTCCTGGAAACACCATATATTTT.

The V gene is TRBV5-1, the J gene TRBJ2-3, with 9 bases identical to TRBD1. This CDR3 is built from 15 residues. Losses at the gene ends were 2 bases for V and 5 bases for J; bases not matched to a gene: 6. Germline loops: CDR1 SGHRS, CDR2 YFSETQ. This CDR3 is CASSFLQGAVDTQYF. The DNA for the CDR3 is TGCGCCAGCAGCTTTCTACAGGGGGCCGTAGATACGCAGTATTTT. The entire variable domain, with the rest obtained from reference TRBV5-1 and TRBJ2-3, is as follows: KAGVTQTPRYLIKTRGQQVTLSCSPISGHRSVSWYQQTPGQGLQFLFEYFSETQRNKGNFPGRFSGRQFSNSRSEMNVSTLELGDSALYLCASSFLQGAVDTQYFGPGTRLTVL.

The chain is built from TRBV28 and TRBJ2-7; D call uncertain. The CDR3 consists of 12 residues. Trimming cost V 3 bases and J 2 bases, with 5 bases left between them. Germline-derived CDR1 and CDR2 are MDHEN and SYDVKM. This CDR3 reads CASSFGPYEQYF. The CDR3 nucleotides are TGTGCCAGCAGTTTTGGCCCCTACGAGCAGTACTTC.

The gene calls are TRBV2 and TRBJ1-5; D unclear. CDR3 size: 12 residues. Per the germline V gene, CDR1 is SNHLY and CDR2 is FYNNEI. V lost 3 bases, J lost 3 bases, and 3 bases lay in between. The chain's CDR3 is CASSEDNQPQHF. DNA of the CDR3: TGTGCCAGCAGTGAGGACAATCAGCCCCAGCATTTT.

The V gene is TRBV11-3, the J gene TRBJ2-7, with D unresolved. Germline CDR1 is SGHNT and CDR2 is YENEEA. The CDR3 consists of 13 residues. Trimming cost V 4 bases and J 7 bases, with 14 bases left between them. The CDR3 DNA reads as TGTGCCAGCAGCTCCAAACTTTCGAAGGAGCAGTACTTC. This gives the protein CASSSKLSKEQYF.

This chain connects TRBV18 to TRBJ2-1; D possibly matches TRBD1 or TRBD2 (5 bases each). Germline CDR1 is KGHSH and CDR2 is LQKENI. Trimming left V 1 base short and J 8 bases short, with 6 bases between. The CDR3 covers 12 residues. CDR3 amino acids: CASSPRGDEQFF. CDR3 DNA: TGTGCCAGCTCACCACGAGGGGATGAGCAGTTCTTC.

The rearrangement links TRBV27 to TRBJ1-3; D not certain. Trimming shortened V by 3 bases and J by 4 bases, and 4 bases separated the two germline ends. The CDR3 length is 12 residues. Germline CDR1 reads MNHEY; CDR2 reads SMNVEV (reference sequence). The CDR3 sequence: CASSFTGNTIYF. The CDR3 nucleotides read TGTGCCAGCAGTTTTACCGGAAACACCATATATTTT.

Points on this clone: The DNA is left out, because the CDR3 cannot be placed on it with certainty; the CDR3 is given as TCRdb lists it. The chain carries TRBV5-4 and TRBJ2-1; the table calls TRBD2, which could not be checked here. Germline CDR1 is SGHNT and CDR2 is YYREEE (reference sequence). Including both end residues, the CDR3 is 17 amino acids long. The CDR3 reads CASSPHYKREYILEQFF.

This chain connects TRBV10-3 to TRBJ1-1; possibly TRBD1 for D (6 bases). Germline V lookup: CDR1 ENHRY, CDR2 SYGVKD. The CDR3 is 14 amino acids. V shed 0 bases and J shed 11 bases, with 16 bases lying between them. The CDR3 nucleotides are TGTGCCATCAGTGAGTCCGGGACGGCGAGGGGGGCTTTCTTT. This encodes CAISESGTARGAFF.

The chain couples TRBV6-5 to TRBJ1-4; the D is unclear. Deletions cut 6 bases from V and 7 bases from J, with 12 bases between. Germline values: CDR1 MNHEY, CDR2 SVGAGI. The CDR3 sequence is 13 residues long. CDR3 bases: TGTGCCAGCAGAGGGCCCTCGACTGAAAAACTGTTTTTT. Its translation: CASRGPSTEKLFF.

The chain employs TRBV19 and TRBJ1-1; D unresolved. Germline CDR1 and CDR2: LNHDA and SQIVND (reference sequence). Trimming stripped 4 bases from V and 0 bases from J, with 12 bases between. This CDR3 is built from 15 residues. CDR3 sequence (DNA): TGTGCCAGTAGTAAACGAACCGGGATGAACACTGAAGCTTTCTTT. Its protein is CASSKRTGMNTEAFF.

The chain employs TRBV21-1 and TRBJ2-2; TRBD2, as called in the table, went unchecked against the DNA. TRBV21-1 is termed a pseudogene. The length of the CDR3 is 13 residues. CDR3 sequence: CASSKDGDGELFF. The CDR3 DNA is TGTGCCAGCAGCAAAGATGGAGACGGGGAGCTGTTTTTT.

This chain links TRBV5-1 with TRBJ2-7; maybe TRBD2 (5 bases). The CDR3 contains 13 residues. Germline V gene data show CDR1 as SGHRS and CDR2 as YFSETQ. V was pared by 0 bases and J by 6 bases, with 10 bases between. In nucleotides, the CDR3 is TGCGCCAGCAGCTTGGGATTTGCGGGCGAGCAGTACTTC. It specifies CASSLGFAGEQYF.

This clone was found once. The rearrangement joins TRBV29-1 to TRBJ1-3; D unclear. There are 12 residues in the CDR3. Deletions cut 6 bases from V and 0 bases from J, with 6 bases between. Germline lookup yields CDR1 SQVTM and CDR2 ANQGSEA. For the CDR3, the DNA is TGCAGCGTACTCCTCTCTGGAAACACCATATATTTT. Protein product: CSVLLSGNTIYF.

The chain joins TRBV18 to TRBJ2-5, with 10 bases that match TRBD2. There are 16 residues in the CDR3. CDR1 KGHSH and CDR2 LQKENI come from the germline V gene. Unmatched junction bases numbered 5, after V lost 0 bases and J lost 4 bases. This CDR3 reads CASSPPVAGGGETQYF. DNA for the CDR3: TGTGCCAGCTCACCACCCGTAGCGGGAGGCGGAGAGACCCAGTACTTC.

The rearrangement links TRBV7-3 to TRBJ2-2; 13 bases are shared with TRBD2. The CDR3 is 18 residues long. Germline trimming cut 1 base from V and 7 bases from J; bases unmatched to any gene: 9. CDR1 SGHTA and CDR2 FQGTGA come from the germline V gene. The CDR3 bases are TGTGCCAGCAGCTTAAGCCCACTAGCGGGAGGGCCAAACGGGGAGCTGTTTTTT. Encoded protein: CASSLSPLAGGPNGELFF.

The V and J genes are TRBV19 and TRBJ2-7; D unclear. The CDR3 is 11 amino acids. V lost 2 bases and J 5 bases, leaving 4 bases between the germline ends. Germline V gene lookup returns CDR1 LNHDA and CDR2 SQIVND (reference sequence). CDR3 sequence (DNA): TGTGCCAGTAGTATAATGAACGAGCAGTACTTC. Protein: CASSIMNEQYF.

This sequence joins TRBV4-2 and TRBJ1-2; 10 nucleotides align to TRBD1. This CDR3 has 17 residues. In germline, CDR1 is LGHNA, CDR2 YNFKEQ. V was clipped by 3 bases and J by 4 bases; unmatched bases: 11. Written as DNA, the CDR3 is TGTGCCAGCAGCCAGTCGAGACAGGGGGCACAGAGCTATGGCTACACCTTC. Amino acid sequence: CASSQSRQGAQSYGYTF.

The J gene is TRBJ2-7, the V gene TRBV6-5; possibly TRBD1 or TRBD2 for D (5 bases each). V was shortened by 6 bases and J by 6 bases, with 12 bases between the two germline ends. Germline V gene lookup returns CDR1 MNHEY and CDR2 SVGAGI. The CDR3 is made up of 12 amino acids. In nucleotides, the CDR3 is TGTGCCAGCAGCCAAGAGGGGCGCGAGCAGTACTTC. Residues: CASSQEGREQYF.

The CDR3: CASRQTSGRRNEQFF. The CDR3 DNA reads TGTGCCAGCAGACAAACTAGCGGGAGGCGCAATGAGCAGTTCTTC. This chain links TRBV6-5 with TRBJ2-1; 12 nucleotides align to TRBD2. This CDR3 is built from 15 residues. Unmatched junction bases numbered 6, after V lost 6 bases and J lost 6 bases. From germline, CDR1 is MNHEY and CDR2 SVGAGI.

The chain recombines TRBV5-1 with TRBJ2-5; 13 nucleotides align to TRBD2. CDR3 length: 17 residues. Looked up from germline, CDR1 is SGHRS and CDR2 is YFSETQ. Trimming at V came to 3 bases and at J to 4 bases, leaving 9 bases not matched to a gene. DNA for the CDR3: TGCGCCAGCAGCTGGCGGGGACTAGCGGGGCGACCAGAGACCCAGTACTTC. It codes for CASSWRGLAGRPETQYF.

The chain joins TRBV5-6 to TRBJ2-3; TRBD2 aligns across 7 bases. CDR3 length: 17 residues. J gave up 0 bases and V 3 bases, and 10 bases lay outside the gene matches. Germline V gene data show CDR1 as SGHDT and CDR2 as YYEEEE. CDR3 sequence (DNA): TGTGCCAGCAGCTCCGCACCAGCGGGATCTAGCACAGATACGCAGTATTTT. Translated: CASSSAPAGSSTDTQYF.